This T cell receptor (beta chain) was recovered during a study of T cell changes during pregnancy in multiple sclerosis. The assay was immunoSEQ multiplex PCR, and TCRdb's table has in-frame clones only and misses some. This table holds approximately 44,000 clones, about 88% found once. This CDR3 contains 15 residues. Germline values: CDR1 SGHRS, CDR2 YFSETQ. The V gene end was trimmed by 0 bases and the J gene end by 5 bases; junction bases not matched to a gene: 3. The sequenced sample was CD4+ T cells from peripheral blood mononuclear cells, obtained in the first trimester of pregnancy. The V call is TRBV5-1, the J call TRBJ2-1; 9 positions match TRBD2. The TCR comes from a female donor with multiple sclerosis, enrolled in a pregnancy study. The CDR3 nucleotides read TGCGCCAGCAGCTTGGGACTAGCGGCAAACAATGAGCAGTTCTTC. It codes for CASSLGLAANNEQFF.